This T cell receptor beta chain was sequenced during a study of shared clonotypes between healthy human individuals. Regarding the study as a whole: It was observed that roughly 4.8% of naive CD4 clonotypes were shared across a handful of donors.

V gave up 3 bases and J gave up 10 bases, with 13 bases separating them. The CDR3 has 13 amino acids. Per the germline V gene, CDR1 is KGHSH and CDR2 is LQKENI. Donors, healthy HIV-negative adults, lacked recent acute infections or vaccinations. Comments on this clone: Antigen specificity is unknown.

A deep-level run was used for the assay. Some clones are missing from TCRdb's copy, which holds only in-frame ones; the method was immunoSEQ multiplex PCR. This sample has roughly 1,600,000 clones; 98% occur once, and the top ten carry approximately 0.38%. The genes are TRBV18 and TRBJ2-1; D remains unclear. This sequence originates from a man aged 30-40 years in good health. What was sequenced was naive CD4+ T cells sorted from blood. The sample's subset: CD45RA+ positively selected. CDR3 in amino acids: CASSPASRTEQFF. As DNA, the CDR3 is TGTGCCAGCTCACCCGCAAGCAGGACGGAGCAGTTCTTC. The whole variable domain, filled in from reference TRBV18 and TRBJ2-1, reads NAGVMQNPRHLVRRRGQEARLRCSPMKGHSHVYWYRQLPEEGLKFMVYLQKENIIDESGMPKERFSAEFPKEGPSILRIQQVVRGDSAAYFCASSPASRTEQFFGPGTRLTVL.